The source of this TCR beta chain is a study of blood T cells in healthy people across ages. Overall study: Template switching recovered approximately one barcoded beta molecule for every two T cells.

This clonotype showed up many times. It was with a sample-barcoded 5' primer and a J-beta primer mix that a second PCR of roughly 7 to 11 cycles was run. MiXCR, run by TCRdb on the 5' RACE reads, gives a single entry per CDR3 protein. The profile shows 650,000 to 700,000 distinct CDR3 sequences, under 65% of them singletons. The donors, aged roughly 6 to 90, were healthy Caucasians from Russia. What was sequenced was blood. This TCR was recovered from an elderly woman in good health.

The CDR3 loop reads CSVFNPGLSARGEQFF. The CDR3 region has the DNA TGCAGCGTTTTCAACCCGGGACTCTCAGCCCGAGGGGAGCAGTTCTTC. V gene TRBV29-1 combines with J gene TRBJ2-1; TRBD2 might be the D (6 bases). Germline V lookup: CDR1 SQVTM, CDR2 ANQGSEA. Trimming took off 5 bases at V and 10 bases at J, with 27 bases between the two ends. This CDR3 has 16 residues.